Shown below are 11 T cell receptor beta chains from a single sample sequenced in a study of T cell responses to AZD1222 COVID-19 vaccine. The method was immunoSEQ multiplex PCR; TCRdb's version includes in-frame clones alone and lacks a portion of them. Of about 190,000 clones listed, around 92% are singletons. The material was peripheral blood, obtained on day 0 of AZD1222 vaccination. The receptors here all came from an adult in good health.

The chain joins TRBV6-5 to TRBJ1-2; 7 positions agree with TRBD1. CDR1 is MNHEY, CDR2 SVGAGI, per germline. The CDR3 is made up of 15 amino acids. Trimming cost V 6 bases and J 2 bases; bases outside gene matches: 9. The CDR3 protein is CASSHHPGQNYGYTF. CDR3 coding DNA: TGTGCCAGCAGCCACCATCCGGGACAGAACTATGGCTACACCTTC.

This sequence joins TRBV5-5 and TRBJ1-2; D is ambiguous. CDR1 SGHKS and CDR2 YYEKEE come from the germline V gene (reference sequence). CDR3 length: 14 amino acids. Trimming pared 0 bases from V and 8 bases from J, leaving 14 bases between. For the CDR3, the DNA is TGTGCCAGCAGCTTGGGCAGAATAGTCGACGGCTACACCTTC. Its protein product is CASSLGRIVDGYTF.

The rearrangement uses TRBV6-5 and TRBJ1-2, with no clear D. Germline V lookup: CDR1 MNHEY, CDR2 SVGAGI. The CDR3 sequence is 13 residues long. Trimming pared 8 bases from V and 2 bases from J, leaving 12 bases between. The CDR3 coding sequence is TGTGCCAGCCCTCCGAACGGGAACTATGGCTACACCTTC. It encodes CASPPNGNYGYTF.

This clone has only one observation. This chain links TRBV9 with TRBJ1-1, with D uncertain. Germline loops: CDR1 SGDLS, CDR2 YYNGEE. The CDR3 sequence is 18 residues long. V was cut by 3 bases and J by 1 base, with 22 bases left in between. CDR3 bases: TGTGCCAGCAGCGATTCCCTGGGCCAAACCCGTGGGAACACTGAAGCTTTCTTT. It encodes CASSDSLGQTRGNTEAFF.

The J gene is TRBJ1-1, the V gene TRBV7-2; 7 nucleotides align to TRBD1. This CDR3 is built from 14 residues. Trimming took 5 bases from V and 1 from J; bases not matched to a gene: 4. Germline V lookup: CDR1 SGHTA, CDR2 FQGNSA. The CDR3 region has the DNA TGTGCCAGCAGCACAAGACAGGGGAACACTGAAGCTTTCTTT. Its protein is CASSTRQGNTEAFF.

This chain uses TRBV7-2 with TRBJ1-5; D is uncertain. The CDR3 totals 13 residues. Germline CDR1 SGHTA, CDR2 FQGNSA. Trimming removed 5 bases from V and 7 bases from J, with 12 bases in between. This CDR3 is CASSPIPQQPQHF. The CDR3 region has the DNA TGTGCCAGCAGCCCTATCCCACAACAGCCCCAGCATTTT.

The chain carries TRBV4-1 and TRBJ2-1, with 8 bases lining up with TRBD2. This CDR3 spans 17 amino acids. Trimming took 4 bases from V and 7 from J; bases not matched to a gene: 15. Germline V gene data show CDR1 as MGHRA and CDR2 as YSYEKL. CDR3 loop: CASSPRPAAGLENEQFF. In DNA, the CDR3 is TGCGCCAGCAGCCCCCGACCCGCGGCGGGACTAGAGAATGAGCAGTTCTTC.

V gene TRBV7-9 combines with J gene TRBJ1-6, with 9 bases aligning to TRBD1. Per germline, CDR1 SEHNR and CDR2 FQNEAQ (reference sequence). Trimming at V came to 4 bases and at J to 8 bases, leaving 6 bases not matched to a gene. The CDR3 has 15 residues. CDR3 loop: CASSYGTGSDSPLHF. The DNA of the CDR3 is TGTGCCAGCAGCTACGGGACAGGGTCCGATTCACCCCTCCACTTT.

V usage is TRBV7-9 and J usage is TRBJ2-7, with 9 positions matching TRBD1. The V gene end was trimmed by 3 bases and the J gene end by 3 bases; junction bases not matched to a gene: 6. Germline lookup yields CDR1 SEHNR and CDR2 FQNEAQ (reference sequence). The length of the CDR3 is 15 residues. CDR3 DNA: TGTGCCAGCAGCTTCGAGGCGACAGGGGGCTACGAGCAGTACTTC. It encodes CASSFEATGGYEQYF.

Remarks on this clone: Other DNA sequences of this sample code for an identical CDR3. The chain combines TRBV18 with TRBJ1-2; D is uncertain. Germline V gene sequence: CDR1 KGHSH, CDR2 LQKENI. The length of the CDR3 is 13 residues. V was clipped by 0 bases and J by 2 bases, with 4 bases between them. Here the CDR3 DNA reads TGTGCCAGCTCACCACCGGAGAACTATGGCTACACCTTC. Protein product: CASSPPENYGYTF.

J is TRBJ2-5 and V is TRBV5-1, with 7 bases fitting TRBD1. V lost 2 bases, J lost 2 bases, and 3 bases stayed unmatched. Looked up from germline, CDR1 is SGHRS and CDR2 is YFSETQ. There are 14 residues in the CDR3. The CDR3 DNA reads TGCGCCAGCAGCTTACAGGGGACACAAGAGACCCAGTACTTC. As protein: CASSLQGTQETQYF.